Included here is one TCR beta chain sequence, with context. TCRB immunosequencing input was five hundred nanograms of biopsy DNA per sample. Assay: immunoSEQ multiplex PCR; the TCRdb copy retains only in-frame clones and omits some. The sample gives about 3,700 clones, 60% to 80% of which show up once; 23% is in the top ten. V dropped 5 bases and J dropped 1 base, with 14 bases sitting between them. CDR1 is MNHNS, CDR2 SASEGT, per germline. This CDR3 region has 15 residues. The sample originates from a study of T cell repertoires in ileal Crohn's disease. For the study at large: Biopsies of the neoterminal ileum at postoperative colonoscopy form M6 samples.

The time point was: neoterminal ileum biopsy at postoperative endoscopy, about 6 months after surgery. Sequencing used ileal tissue. The rearrangement links TRBV6-1 to TRBJ1-1; possible D gene TRBD1, 5 bases. The clonotype comes from an adult with Crohn's disease. The CDR3 DNA reads TGTGCCAGCAGTCCTTCTAGTACAGGGAACACTGAAGCTTTCTTT. This translates into CASSPSSTGNTEAFF.